This TCR beta chain was sequenced during a study of shared T cell receptors in the human thymus. Generated by immunoSEQ multiplex PCR, the TCRdb table keeps only in-frame clones and is missing some. This table has hundreds of thousands of clones, about four fifths appearing once. The CDR3 length is 16 residues. CDR1 and CDR2 from the germline V gene are SGHAT and FQNNGV. V trimming: 4 bases; J trimming: 8 bases; junction bases outside the gene matches: 9. These sequences were also reported in another study, on human thymus T cells. That publication notes: Having corrective surgery for congenital heart defects, healthy Finnish infants were the ones who donated. Thymic tissue was derived from resections collected during corrective heart surgery. Both thymic and peripheral blood repertoires showed apparently biased V and J usage. Overlap was high between thymic repertoires from unrelated individuals, as reported in related research.

The specimen was thymocytes. The clonotype originates from a boy under two years old with a congenital heart defect. This chain connects TRBV11-2 to TRBJ2-1, with 12 nucleotides matching TRBD2. The CDR3 protein is CASSSLITSGRYEQFF. The CDR3 nucleotides read TGTGCCAGCAGCTCCCTGATTACTAGCGGGAGGTATGAGCAGTTCTTC.